The rows below give T cell receptor beta chains drawn from one sample of a study of blood T cell repertoires in COVID-19. Libraries were prepared by immunoSEQ multiplex PCR; TCRdb keeps only in-frame clonotypes and omits some of them. The data show some 70,000 clones, 80% to 95% seen once. Sequenced input: peripheral blood. The receptors were sampled from a man aged 50-59 years with COVID-19, enrolled during active disease. Both conserved end residues are part of each CDR3. D genes are given only for firm matches. Only part of the rows carry a size: once, few, many, or a class if the clone is expanded.

clone_size: NA
j_call: TRBJ2-1
d_call: TRBD2
v_call: TRBV7-2
cdr3_aa: CASSLQGTSGWQFF
cdr3_nt: TGTGCCAGCAGCCTCCAAGGGACTAGCGGCTGGCAGTTCTTC

clone_size: NA
j_call: TRBJ2-7
d_call: NA
v_call: TRBV5-1
cdr3_aa: CASSLGGLGASYEQYF
cdr3_nt: TGCGCCAGCAGCTTGGGAGGTCTAGGGGCCTCCTACGAGCAGTACTTC

clone_size: NA
j_call: TRBJ2-2
d_call: TRBD1
v_call: TRBV6-5
cdr3_aa: CASQGQGFAGELFF
cdr3_nt: TGTGCCTCCCAGGGACAGGGGTTTGCCGGGGAGCTGTTTTTT

clone_size: NA
j_call: TRBJ1-3
d_call: NA
v_call: TRBV30
cdr3_aa: CAWSVALSGNTIYF
cdr3_nt: TGTGCCTGGAGCGTAGCCCTCTCTGGAAACACCATATATTTT

clone_size: NA
j_call: TRBJ2-1
d_call: TRBD2
v_call: TRBV5-1
cdr3_aa: CASSLAVGGRSEQFF
cdr3_nt: TGCGCCAGCAGCTTGGCCGTGGGCGGGAGATCAGAGCAGTTCTTC

clone_size: NA
j_call: TRBJ2-7
d_call: TRBD2
v_call: TRBV6-2/TRBV6-3
cdr3_aa: CASSFVYSALTSGRREQYF
cdr3_nt: TGTGCCAGCAGTTTTGTCTATTCCGCACTGACTAGCGGGAGACGCGAGCAGTACTTC

clone_size: NA
j_call: TRBJ2-1
d_call: NA
v_call: TRBV7-9
cdr3_aa: CASSLLLRRARDNEQFF
cdr3_nt: TGTGCCAGCAGCTTACTGCTTAGGAGGGCGCGGGACAATGAGCAGTTCTTC

clone_size: NA
j_call: TRBJ2-7
d_call: NA
v_call: TRBV13
cdr3_aa: CASSFRGSTYEQYF
cdr3_nt: TGTGCCAGCAGCTTCCGAGGGAGCACCTACGAGCAGTACTTC

clone_size: NA
j_call: TRBJ1-5
d_call: NA
v_call: TRBV27
cdr3_aa: CASSLWPSNQPQHF
cdr3_nt: TGTGCCAGCAGTTTATGGCCTAGCAATCAGCCCCAGCATTTT

clone_size: NA
j_call: TRBJ2-7
d_call: TRBD1
v_call: TRBV5-5
cdr3_aa: CASSGQGYEQYF
cdr3_nt: TGTGCCAGCAGTGGACAGGGGTACGAGCAGTACTTC

clone_size: NA
j_call: TRBJ1-2
d_call: NA
v_call: TRBV7-9
cdr3_aa: CASSSLAANYGYTF
cdr3_nt: TGTGCCAGCAGCTCCTTAGCTGCTAACTATGGCTACACCTTC

clone_size: few
j_call: TRBJ2-7
d_call: TRBD2
v_call: TRBV6-5
cdr3_aa: CASKELAASSYEQYF
cdr3_nt: TGTGCCAGCAAAGAACTAGCGGCTAGCTCCTACGAGCAGTACTTC

clone_size: once
j_call: TRBJ2-3
d_call: NA
v_call: TRBV2
cdr3_aa: CANKEAAGTDTQYF
cdr3_nt: TGTGCAAATAAGGAGGCAGCGGGCACAGATACGCAGTATTTT

clone_size: NA
j_call: TRBJ1-1
d_call: NA
v_call: TRBV29-1
cdr3_aa: CSVHAGPPNTEAFF
cdr3_nt: TGCAGCGTTCACGCGGGACCGCCGAACACTGAAGCTTTCTTT

clone_size: NA
j_call: TRBJ2-5
d_call: TRBD2
v_call: TRBV28
cdr3_aa: CASRTGGREQETQYF
cdr3_nt: TGTGCCAGCAGGACCGGGGGGAGGGAACAAGAGACCCAGTACTTC

clone_size: NA
j_call: TRBJ1-1
d_call: NA
v_call: TRBV30
cdr3_aa: CAWRTQGGDEAFF
cdr3_nt: TGTGCCTGGCGCACCCAGGGAGGGGATGAAGCTTTCTTT

clone_size: NA
j_call: TRBJ2-3
d_call: TRBD2
v_call: TRBV11-2
cdr3_aa: CASSLSLAESTDTQYF
cdr3_nt: TGTGCCAGCAGCTTATCTCTAGCGGAAAGCACAGATACGCAGTATTTT

clone_size: once
j_call: TRBJ2-3
d_call: TRBD2
v_call: TRBV6-6
cdr3_aa: CASIGTGGPDTQYF
cdr3_nt: TGTGCCAGCATAGGGACGGGAGGGCCGGATACGCAGTATTTT

clone_size: NA
j_call: TRBJ2-7
d_call: NA
v_call: TRBV12-3/TRBV12-4
cdr3_aa: CATLRETGFF
cdr3_nt: TGTGCCACCCTCCGGGAGACCGGCTTCTTC

clone_size: NA
j_call: TRBJ2-5
d_call: NA
v_call: TRBV5-4
cdr3_aa: CASSLPGAGETQYF
cdr3_nt: TGTGCCAGCAGCTTGCCAGGGGCCGGGGAGACCCAGTACTTC

clone_size: once
j_call: TRBJ1-2
d_call: TRBD1
v_call: TRBV7-9
cdr3_aa: CASSPGTGEIRGYTF
cdr3_nt: TGTGCCAGCAGCCCTGGGACAGGGGAGATCAGGGGCTACACCTTC